The T cell receptor (beta chain) under discussion was sequenced for a study of OX40 agonist ivuxolimab in advanced cancers. About the research overall: An agonistic anti-OX40 (CD134) antibody, ivuxolimab, was used to treat the patients. The dose-escalation cohort was around 83% male, with a mean age of about 58 years, ranging about 23 to 80. Partial response was recorded in three patients: one hepatocellular carcinoma and two cutaneous melanoma cases.

From germline, CDR1 is SQVTM and CDR2 ANQGSEA. This CDR3 has 11 amino acids. TCRdb's table, derived via immunoSEQ multiplex PCR, lists solely in-frame clones and lacks some. The sample has about 24,000 clones; about two thirds are singletons. Systemic immunosuppression or a history of autoimmune disease excluded patients. This rearrangement joins TRBV29-1 to TRBJ1-1, with unresolved D. The sequencing here drew on CD4+ or CD8+ T cells sorted from blood, taken in a trial of the OX40 agonist ivuxolimab. The receptor was derived from an adult with an advanced solid tumor such as melanoma, head and neck, liver or kidney cancer. The CDR3 loop reads CSLLMNTEAFF. The DNA of the CDR3 is TGCAGTCTACTCATGAACACTGAAGCTTTCTTT.